Sequencing of this TCR beta chain was carried out in a study of blood T cell repertoires in COVID-19. The germline gives CDR1 SGHAT, CDR2 FQNNGV. The V end was cut by 0 bases, the J end by 0 bases, with 7 bases between. The CDR3 has 15 amino acids. Original methodology: Amplification of reference gene primers provided the estimated nucleated cell counts. Data came from immunoSEQ multiplex PCR; TCRdb stores just in-frame clones and leaves some out. V, J and clone size are taken as reported in that table, and D and trimming were inferred from the DNA itself. Of 250,000 to 300,000 clones detected, approximately 86% appear once; the ten largest clones hold under 2.5%.

The sequenced material came from peripheral blood. The TCR comes from a man in his thirties or forties with active or convalescent COVID-19. The chain carries TRBV11-2 and TRBJ2-3, with unresolved D. Here the CDR3 reads CASSLDAASTDTQYF. The CDR3 DNA is TGTGCCAGCAGCTTAGATGCAGCGAGCACAGATACGCAGTATTTT.